A selection of T cell receptor beta chains follows, all from one sample in a study of OX40 agonist ivuxolimab in advanced cancers. TCRdb's table, derived via immunoSEQ multiplex PCR, lists solely in-frame clones and lacks some. The sample includes 50,000 or so clones, 75% to 80% of them seen just once. The starting material was CD4+ or CD8+ T cells sorted from blood, obtained in a trial of the OX40 agonist ivuxolimab. The receptor source for this set is an adult with an advanced solid tumor such as melanoma, head and neck, liver or kidney cancer. CDR3s include the opening cysteine and the closing phenylalanine or tryptophan. A D gene is named only where the DNA matches it firmly. Clone size, where shown, is once, few, many, or a class for clones that have expanded.

TRBD1,TRBJ2-5,TRBV12-5,NA,TGTGCTAGTGGTTTAGGACAGGGGGACGAGGAGACCCAGTACTTC,CASGLGQGDEETQYF
NA,TRBJ1-2,TRBV19,NA,TGTGCCAGTGGGGACATCGCCGGGGTTAGCTACACCTTC,CASGDIAGVSYTF
NA,TRBJ1-2,TRBV9,NA,TGTGCCAGCAGCGTAGGGGGGGACTATGGCTACACCTTC,CASSVGGDYGYTF
NA,TRBJ1-1,TRBV9,NA,TGTGCCAGCAGCGTATTTGCATTTGACGCGGGCGCTGAAGCTTTCTTT,CASSVFAFDAGAEAFF
TRBD2,TRBJ2-5,TRBV7-2,NA,TGTGCCAGCAGCTTCTTAGCGGGAAACAATAAAGAGACCCAGTACTTC,CASSFLAGNNKETQYF
NA,TRBJ1-2,TRBV6-1,NA,TGTGCCAGCAGTGAAAACAGGGTTTCGGCCTATGGCTACACCTTC,CASSENRVSAYGYTF
NA,TRBJ2-7,TRBV9,NA,TGTGCCAGCAGCCCCGGGGGGCGGGACGGCGAGCAGTACTTC,CASSPGGRDGEQYF
NA,TRBJ2-7,TRBV4-2,NA,TGTGCCAGCAGCCAAGTTTCTGCTGTGTACGAGCAGTACTTC,CASSQVSAVYEQYF
NA,TRBJ2-4,TRBV5-6,NA,TGTGCCAGCAGCTTTAATCTGGACTTAGCCAAAAACATTCAGTACTTC,CASSFNLDLAKNIQYF
TRBD2,TRBJ2-1,TRBV25-1,NA,TGTGCCAGCAGTGACTCCGGGAGGGTGAGTGAGCAGTTCTTC,CASSDSGRVSEQFF
TRBD1,TRBJ2-1,TRBV5-1,few,TGCGCCAGCAGCTTGGAAGGGGGCGAAGCTAATGAGCAGTTCTTC,CASSLEGGEANEQFF
TRBD1,TRBJ2-7,TRBV7-2,NA,TGTGCCAGCAGCGCCCGGCTTACAGGGGGGTTTAAGCAGTACTTC,CASSARLTGGFKQYF
NA,TRBJ1-2,TRBV15,NA,TGTGCCACCAGCAGAGAAACACAGACTAACTATGGCTACACCTTC,CATSRETQTNYGYTF
TRBD2,TRBJ2-7,TRBV5-1,NA,TGCGCCAGCAGCATGACGGGACTAGCGATCGAGCAGTACTTC,CASSMTGLAIEQYF
NA,TRBJ1-1,TRBV10-2,NA,TGCGCCAGCAGTTCCCCCGCGGCTGTTGAAGCTTTCTTT,CASSSPAAVEAFF